This passage covers 16 T cell receptor beta chains from one sample sequenced in a study of PD-1 blockade in classical Hodgkin lymphoma. Every patient experienced relapse after autologous stem cell transplantation, and brentuximab vedotin exposure varied. TCRdb keeps only in-frame clones here, not all; method: immunoSEQ multiplex PCR. The sample gives 23,000 or so clones, 80% of which show up once; about 7% is in the top ten. Sequenced material: peripheral blood mononuclear cells (PBMCs), taken at baseline. All receptors come from a human donor with classical Hodgkin lymphoma.

This chain uses TRBV4-1 with TRBJ1-3; 8 bases align to TRBD1. Germline values: CDR1 MGHRA, CDR2 YSYEKL. The CDR3 has 15 amino acids. V dropped 4 bases and J dropped 4; count of bases not matched to a gene: 6. Here the CDR3 DNA reads TGCGCCAGCAGCCCAAGGCAGGGGGCAGGAAACACCATATATTTT. Amino acid sequence: CASSPRQGAGNTIYF.

CDR3 residues: CASSFLRGGRTGELFF. CDR3 sequence (DNA): TGTGCCAGCAGTTTCTTGCGGGGGGGCCGAACCGGGGAGCTGTTTTTT. V gene TRBV28 combines with J gene TRBJ2-2; 9 nucleotides match TRBD2. The length of the CDR3 is 16 residues. With V trimmed by 3 bases and J by 5 bases, 7 bases remained unmatched. Germline CDR1 is MDHEN and CDR2 is SYDVKM.

The J gene is TRBJ2-3, the V gene TRBV2, with D maybe TRBD2 (7 bases). CDR1 and CDR2 (germline): SNHLY, FYNNEI. The CDR3 is made up of 16 amino acids. Trimming pared 2 bases from V and 2 bases from J, leaving 14 bases between. The CDR3 coding sequence is TGTGCCAGCAGTGAAATGGCGGGGGCCGTCACAGATACGCAGTATTTT. It yields the protein CASSEMAGAVTDTQYF. The full variable domain, with the rest looked up from reference TRBV2 and TRBJ2-3, is EPEVTQTPSHQVTQMGQEVILRCVPISNHLYFYWYRQILGQKVEFLVSFYNNEISEKSEIFDDQFSVERPDGSNFTLKIRSTKLEDSAMYFCASSEMAGAVTDTQYFGPGTRLTVL.

This clone was detected once. The chain carries TRBV29-1 and TRBJ2-1, with 9 bases that match TRBD2. The CDR3 loop spans 15 amino acids. Germline V gene sequence: CDR1 SQVTM, CDR2 ANQGSEA. V lost 4 bases and J lost 6; bases outside the gene matches: 10. The CDR3 bases are TGCAGCGTTGCCCCCGAAGCGGGGGGCCGCAATGAGCAGTTCTTC. It encodes CSVAPEAGGRNEQFF.

This chain joins TRBV7-9 and TRBJ1-4; perhaps TRBD1 as D (5 bases). V was trimmed by 2 bases and J by 7 bases, leaving 11 bases between them. The length of the CDR3 is 14 residues. Germline lookup yields CDR1 SEHNR and CDR2 FQNEAQ (reference sequence). In DNA form, the CDR3 reads TGTGCCAGCAGCTTAACGGGGGGAAGTGAAAAACTGTTTTTT. Encoded protein: CASSLTGGSEKLFF.

CDR3 in amino acids: CASSVREYNSPLHF. As DNA, the CDR3 is TGTGCCAGTAGTGTTCGGGAGTATAATTCACCCCTCCACTTT. The chain carries TRBV19 and TRBJ1-6, with D unresolved. V was pared by 5 bases and J by 4 bases, with 9 bases between. CDR1 is LNHDA, CDR2 SQIVND, per germline (reference sequence). This CDR3 comprises 14 residues. Drawing the rest from reference TRBV19 and TRBJ1-6, the complete variable domain is DGGITQSPKYLFRKEGQNVTLSCEQNLNHDAMYWYRQDPGQGLRLIYYSQIVNDFQKGDIAEGYSVSREKKESFPLTVTSAQKNPTAFYLCASSVREYNSPLHFGNGTRLTVT.

The chain recombines TRBV2 with TRBJ1-2; the D gene is possibly TRBD1 (5 bases). The germline V gene encodes CDR1 SNHLY and CDR2 FYNNEI. The CDR3 has 13 residues. Trimming removed 5 bases from V and 5 bases from J, with 12 bases in between. The CDR3 nucleotides are TGTGCCAGCAGTCTAGACAGTTCTTATGGCTACACCTTC. Its translation is CASSLDSSYGYTF.

The rearrangement joins TRBV7-9 to TRBJ2-1; no clear D gene. Deletions cut 1 base from V and 7 bases from J, with 5 bases between. Germline V gene lookup returns CDR1 SEHNR and CDR2 FQNEAQ (reference sequence). CDR3 length equals 12 residues. CDR3 protein: CASSLVENEQFF. The CDR3 nucleotides read TGTGCCAGCAGCTTAGTTGAAAATGAGCAGTTCTTC. The full variable domain, in which reference TRBV7-9 and TRBJ2-1 provide the parts outside the CDR3, is DTGVSQNPRHKITKRGQNVTFRCDPISEHNRLYWYRQTLGQGPEFLTYFQNEAQLEKSRLLSDRFSAERPKGSFSTLEIQRTEQGDSAMYLCASSLVENEQFFGPGTRLTVL.

The CDR3 region is CASSTAGGVFGELFF. The CDR3 nucleotides are TGTGCCAGTAGTACAGCAGGGGGCGTCTTCGGGGAGCTGTTTTTT. The chain employs TRBV19 and TRBJ2-2; 8 nucleotides match TRBD1. The J segment lost 7 bases and the V segment lost 4 bases, leaving 8 bases of the junction unmatched. This CDR3 region has 15 residues. Per germline, CDR1 LNHDA and CDR2 SQIVND (reference sequence).

This clone is labeled as large (0.1 to 1%). The chain couples TRBV29-1 to TRBJ1-2, with 9 nucleotides matching TRBD1. The CDR3 consists of 13 residues. Trimming cost V 3 bases and J 4 bases; bases outside gene matches: 3. CDR1 SQVTM and CDR2 ANQGSEA come from the germline V gene. The CDR3 is CSVDLDRGYGYTF. The CDR3 coding sequence is TGCAGCGTTGACCTGGACAGGGGCTATGGCTACACCTTC.

The V and J genes are TRBV9 and TRBJ1-1; D might be TRBD1 (5 bases). This CDR3 is built from 16 residues. V lost 0 bases, J lost 1 base, and 13 bases lay in between. Germline-derived CDR1 and CDR2 are SGDLS and YYNGEE. The CDR3 loop is CASSVASRVRNTEAFF. The CDR3 DNA follows: TGTGCCAGCAGCGTAGCTAGCAGGGTCAGGAACACTGAAGCTTTCTTT. The full variable domain, with the rest looked up from reference TRBV9 and TRBJ1-1, is DSGVTQTPKHLITATGQRVTLRCSPRSGDLSVYWYQQSLDQGLQFLIQYYNGEERAKGNILERFSAQQFPDLHSELNLSSLELGDSALYFCASSVASRVRNTEAFFGQGTRLTVV.

The CDR3 loop is CASSYPWGGGNQPQHF. The CDR3 DNA reads TGTGCCAGCAGTTATCCTTGGGGGGGCGGCAATCAGCCCCAGCATTTT. The V call is TRBV6-6, the J call TRBJ1-5, with TRBD1 as a possible D gene (6 bases). Trimming took 3 bases from V and 2 from J, leaving 14 bases between them. The CDR3 consists of 16 residues. Germline lookup yields CDR1 MNHNY and CDR2 SVGAGI (reference sequence).

This clone was seen more than once but under ten times. The gene calls are TRBV4-3 and TRBJ2-2; D not resolved. The CDR3 is made up of 16 amino acids. Germline loops: CDR1 LGHNA, CDR2 YSLEER. V was trimmed by 0 bases and J by 7 bases, leaving 15 bases between them. The CDR3 loop reads CASSQEATIRVGELFF. CDR3 nucleotides: TGCGCCAGCAGCCAAGAGGCGACAATAAGGGTCGGGGAGCTGTTTTTT.

The genes are TRBV5-8 and TRBJ1-6, with unresolved D. The germline CDR1 and CDR2 sequences are SGHTS and YDEGEE. This CDR3 is 17 amino acids long. V lost 0 bases and J 0 bases, leaving 10 bases between the germline ends. Written as DNA, the CDR3 is TGTGCCAGCAGCTTGGCGACCCACAGCTCCTATAATTCACCCCTCCACTTT. It translates to CASSLATHSSYNSPLHF.

The rearrangement links TRBV6-5 to TRBJ2-7; D uncertain. Trimming took 4 bases from V and 0 from J, leaving 10 bases between them. CDR1 is MNHEY, CDR2 SVGAGI, per germline. This CDR3 is built from 14 residues. The CDR3 nucleotides read TGTGCCAGCAGTTCCTGGAGTCGCTCCTACGAGCAGTACTTC. Residues: CASSSWSRSYEQYF.

Here the CDR3 reads CASSLRGGVETQYF. For the CDR3, the DNA is TGTGCCAGCAGCTTAAGGGGAGGGGTAGAGACCCAGTACTTC. The V call is TRBV5-4, the J call TRBJ2-5; 7 bases are shared with TRBD2. The CDR3 sequence is 14 residues long. CDR1 and CDR2 from the germline V gene are SGHNT and YYREEE (reference sequence). With 2 bases clipped from V and 4 bases from J, the junction kept 5 bases outside the gene matches.